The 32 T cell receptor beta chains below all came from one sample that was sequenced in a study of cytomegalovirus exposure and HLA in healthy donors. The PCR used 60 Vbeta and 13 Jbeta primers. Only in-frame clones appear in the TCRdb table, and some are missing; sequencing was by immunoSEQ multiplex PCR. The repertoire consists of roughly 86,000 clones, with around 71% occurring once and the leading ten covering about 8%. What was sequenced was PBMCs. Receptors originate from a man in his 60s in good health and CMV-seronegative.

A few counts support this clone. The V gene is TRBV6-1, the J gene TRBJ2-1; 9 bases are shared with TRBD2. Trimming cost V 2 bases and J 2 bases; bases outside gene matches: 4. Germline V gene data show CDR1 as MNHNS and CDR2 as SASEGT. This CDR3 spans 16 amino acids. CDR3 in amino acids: CASSEWASGAYNEQFF. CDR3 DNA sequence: TGTGCCAGCAGTGAATGGGCTAGCGGGGCCTACAATGAGCAGTTCTTC.

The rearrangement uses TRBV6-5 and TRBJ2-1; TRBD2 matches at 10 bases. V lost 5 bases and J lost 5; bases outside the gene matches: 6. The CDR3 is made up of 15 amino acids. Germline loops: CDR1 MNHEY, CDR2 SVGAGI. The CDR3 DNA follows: TGTGCCAGCAGTCAGCGGGGGGGCGGGGACAATGAGCAGTTCTTC. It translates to CASSQRGGGDNEQFF.

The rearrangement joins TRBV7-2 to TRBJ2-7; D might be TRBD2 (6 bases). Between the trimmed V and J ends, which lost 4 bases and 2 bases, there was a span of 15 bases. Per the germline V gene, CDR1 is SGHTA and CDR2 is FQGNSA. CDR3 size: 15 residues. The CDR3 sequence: CASSSGRGGTYEQYF. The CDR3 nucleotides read TGTGCCAGCAGCTCGGGGCGGGGCGGGACCTACGAGCAGTACTTC.

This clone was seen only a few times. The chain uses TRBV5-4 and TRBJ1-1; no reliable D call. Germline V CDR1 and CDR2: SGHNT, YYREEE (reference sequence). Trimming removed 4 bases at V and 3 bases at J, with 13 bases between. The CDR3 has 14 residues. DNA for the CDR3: TGTGCCAGCAGCCTTCGAGACACCCACACTGAAGCTTTCTTT. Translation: CASSLRDTHTEAFF. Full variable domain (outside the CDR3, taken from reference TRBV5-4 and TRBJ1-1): ETGVTQSPTHLIKTRGQQVTLRCSSQSGHNTVSWYQQALGQGPQFIFQYYREEENGRGNFPPRFSGLQFPNYSSELNVNALELDDSALYLCASSLRDTHTEAFFGQGTRLTVV.

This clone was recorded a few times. This chain's CDR3 is CAWSRQGSFEAFF. CDR3 DNA sequence: TGTGCCTGGAGTCGGCAGGGATCTTTTGAAGCTTTCTTT. The chain combines TRBV30 with TRBJ1-1; a weak D match, TRBD1 (5 bases). The CDR3 contains 13 residues. Looked up from germline, CDR1 is GTSNPN and CDR2 is SVGIG (reference sequence). V lost 2 bases, J lost 7 bases, and 14 bases lay in between.

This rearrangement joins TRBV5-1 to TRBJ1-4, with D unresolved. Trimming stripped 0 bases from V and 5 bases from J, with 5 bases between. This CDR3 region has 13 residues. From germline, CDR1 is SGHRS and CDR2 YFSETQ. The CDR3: CASSLAGNEKLFF. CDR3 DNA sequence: TGCGCCAGCAGCTTGGCGGGGAATGAAAAACTGTTTTTT.

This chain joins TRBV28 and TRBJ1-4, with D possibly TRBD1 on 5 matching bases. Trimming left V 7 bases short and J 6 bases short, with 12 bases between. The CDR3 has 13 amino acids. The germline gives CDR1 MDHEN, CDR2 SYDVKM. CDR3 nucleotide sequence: TGTGCCAGCAAAACCCCAGGGTATGAAAAACTGTTTTTT. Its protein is CASKTPGYEKLFF.

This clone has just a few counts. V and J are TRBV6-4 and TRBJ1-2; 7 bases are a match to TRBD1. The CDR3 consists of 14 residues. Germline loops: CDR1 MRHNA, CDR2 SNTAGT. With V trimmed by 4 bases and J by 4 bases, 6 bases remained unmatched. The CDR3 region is CASSGLTGSYGYTF. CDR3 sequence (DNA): TGTGCCAGCAGTGGGTTGACAGGGAGCTATGGCTACACCTTC.

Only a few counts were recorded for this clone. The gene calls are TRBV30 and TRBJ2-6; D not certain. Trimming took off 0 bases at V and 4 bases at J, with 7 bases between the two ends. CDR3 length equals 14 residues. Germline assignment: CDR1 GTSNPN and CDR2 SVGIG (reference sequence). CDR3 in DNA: TGTGCCTGGAGTGTCAATCGGGGGGCCAACGTCCTGACTTTC. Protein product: CAWSVNRGANVLTF. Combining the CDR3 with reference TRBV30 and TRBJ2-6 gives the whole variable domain SQTIHQWPATLVQPVGSPLSLECTVEGTSNPNLYWYRQAAGRGLQLLFYSVGIGQISSEVPQNLSASRPQDRQFILSSKKLLLSDSGFYLCAWSVNRGANVLTFGAGSRLTVL.

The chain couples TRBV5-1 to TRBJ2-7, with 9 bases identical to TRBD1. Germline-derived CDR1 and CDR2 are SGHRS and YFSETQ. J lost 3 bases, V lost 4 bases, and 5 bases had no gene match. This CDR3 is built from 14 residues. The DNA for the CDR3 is TGCGCCAGCAGCCTGGGACAGGGATTCTACGAGCAGTACTTC. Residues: CASSLGQGFYEQYF.

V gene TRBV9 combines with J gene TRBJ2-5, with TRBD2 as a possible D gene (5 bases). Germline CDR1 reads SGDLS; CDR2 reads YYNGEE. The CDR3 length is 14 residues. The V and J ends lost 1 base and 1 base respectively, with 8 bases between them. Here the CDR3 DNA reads TGTGCCAGCAGCGTATCGGGGTTCCAAGAGACCCAGTACTTC. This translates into CASSVSGFQETQYF.

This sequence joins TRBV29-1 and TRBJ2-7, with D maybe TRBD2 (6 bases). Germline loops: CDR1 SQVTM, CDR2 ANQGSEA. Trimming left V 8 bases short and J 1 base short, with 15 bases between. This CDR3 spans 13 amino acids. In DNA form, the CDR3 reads TGCAGCTTCAGCCCTAGCGTGTCCTACGAGCAGTACTTC. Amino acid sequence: CSFSPSVSYEQYF.

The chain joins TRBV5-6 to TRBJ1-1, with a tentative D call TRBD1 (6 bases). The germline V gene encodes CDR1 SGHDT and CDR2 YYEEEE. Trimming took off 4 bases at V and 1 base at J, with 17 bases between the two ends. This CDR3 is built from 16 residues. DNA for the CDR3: TGTGCCAGCAGCCAGGGGCAGGGGCGGAGGAACACTGAAGCTTTCTTT. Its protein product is CASSQGQGRRNTEAFF.

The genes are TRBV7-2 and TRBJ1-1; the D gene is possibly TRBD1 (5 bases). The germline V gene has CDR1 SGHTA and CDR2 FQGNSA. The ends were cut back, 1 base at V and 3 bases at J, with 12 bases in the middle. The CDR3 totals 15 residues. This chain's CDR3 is CASSLVWRGDTEAFF. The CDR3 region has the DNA TGTGCCAGCAGCTTAGTTTGGAGGGGAGACACTGAAGCTTTCTTT.

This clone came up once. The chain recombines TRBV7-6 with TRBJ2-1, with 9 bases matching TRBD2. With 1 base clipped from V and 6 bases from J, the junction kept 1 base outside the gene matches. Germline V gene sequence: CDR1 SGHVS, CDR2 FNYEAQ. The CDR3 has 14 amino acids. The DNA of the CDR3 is TGTGCCAGCAGCTTAGTTAGCGGGGGCAATGAGCAGTTCTTC. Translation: CASSLVSGGNEQFF.

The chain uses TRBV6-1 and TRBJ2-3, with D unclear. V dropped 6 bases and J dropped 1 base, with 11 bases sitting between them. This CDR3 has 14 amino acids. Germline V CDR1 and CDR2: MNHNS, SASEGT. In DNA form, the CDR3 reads TGTGCCAGCAGGCTAGTGGCGGGCACAGATACGCAGTATTTT. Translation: CASRLVAGTDTQYF.

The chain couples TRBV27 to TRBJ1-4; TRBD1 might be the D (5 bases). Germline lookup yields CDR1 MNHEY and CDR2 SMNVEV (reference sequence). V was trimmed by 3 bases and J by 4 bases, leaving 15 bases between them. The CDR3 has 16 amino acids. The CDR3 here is CASSFGAGRGNEKLFF. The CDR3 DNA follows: TGTGCCAGCAGTTTTGGCGCAGGGAGGGGTAATGAAAAACTGTTTTTT.

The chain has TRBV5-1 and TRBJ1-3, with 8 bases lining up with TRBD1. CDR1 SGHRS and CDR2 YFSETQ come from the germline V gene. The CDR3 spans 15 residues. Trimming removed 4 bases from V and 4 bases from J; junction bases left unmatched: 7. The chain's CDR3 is CASSPTGQGGNTIYF. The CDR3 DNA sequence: TGCGCCAGCAGCCCGACTGGACAGGGAGGAAACACCATATATTTT.

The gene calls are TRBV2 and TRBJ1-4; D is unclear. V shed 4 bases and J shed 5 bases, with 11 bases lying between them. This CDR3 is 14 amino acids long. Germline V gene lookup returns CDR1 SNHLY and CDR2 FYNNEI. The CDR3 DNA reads TGTGCCAGCAGTGGGAGTCGTCAAAATGAAAAACTGTTTTTT. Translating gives CASSGSRQNEKLFF.

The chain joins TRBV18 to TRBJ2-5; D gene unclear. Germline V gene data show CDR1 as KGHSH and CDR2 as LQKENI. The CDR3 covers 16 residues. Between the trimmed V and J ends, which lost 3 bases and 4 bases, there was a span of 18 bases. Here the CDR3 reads CASSPLDKLERETQYF. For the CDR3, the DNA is TGTGCCAGCTCACCTTTAGATAAGCTTGAGAGAGAGACCCAGTACTTC. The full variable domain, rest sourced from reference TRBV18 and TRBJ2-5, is NAGVMQNPRHLVRRRGQEARLRCSPMKGHSHVYWYRQLPEEGLKFMVYLQKENIIDESGMPKERFSAEFPKEGPSILRIQQVVRGDSAAYFCASSPLDKLERETQYFGPGTRLLVL.

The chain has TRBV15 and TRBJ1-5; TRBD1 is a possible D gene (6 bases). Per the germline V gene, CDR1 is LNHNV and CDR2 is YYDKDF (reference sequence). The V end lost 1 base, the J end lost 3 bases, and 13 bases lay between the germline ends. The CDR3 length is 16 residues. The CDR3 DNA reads TGTGCCACCAGCAGAGGGAAAACAGGGCACAATCAGCCCCAGCATTTT. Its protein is CATSRGKTGHNQPQHF.

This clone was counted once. The CDR3 DNA reads TGTGCCAGCAGTGAGAGGAGGGGTCCCTACGAGCAGTACTTC. Protein product: CASSERRGPYEQYF. The rearrangement links TRBV2 to TRBJ2-7; maybe TRBD2 (6 bases). In germline, CDR1 is SNHLY, CDR2 FYNNEI. Trimming removed 3 bases from V and 2 bases from J, with 11 bases in between. This CDR3 region has 14 residues.

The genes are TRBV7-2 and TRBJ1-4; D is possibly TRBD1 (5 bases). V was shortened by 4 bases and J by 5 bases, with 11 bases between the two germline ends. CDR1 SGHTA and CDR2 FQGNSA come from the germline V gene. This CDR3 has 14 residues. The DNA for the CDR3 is TGTGCCAGCAGCTCCGACAGTTTCAATGAAAAACTGTTTTTT. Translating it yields CASSSDSFNEKLFF.

CDR3 amino acids: CASRKGDGYTF. The CDR3 bases are TGTGCCAGCAGGAAGGGGGATGGCTACACCTTC. The chain uses TRBV6-6 and TRBJ1-2, with D perhaps matching TRBD1 (6 bases). Looked up from germline, CDR1 is MNHNY and CDR2 is SVGAGI (reference sequence). The CDR3 has 11 amino acids. Trimming took off 6 bases at V and 6 bases at J, with 8 bases between the two ends.

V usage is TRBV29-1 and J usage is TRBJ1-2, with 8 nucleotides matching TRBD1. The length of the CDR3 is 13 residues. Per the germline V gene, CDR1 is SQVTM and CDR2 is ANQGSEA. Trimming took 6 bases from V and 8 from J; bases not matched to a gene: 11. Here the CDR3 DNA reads TGCAGCGTCGCCGGGACAGGCGGGGCAGGCTACACCTTC. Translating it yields CSVAGTGGAGYTF.

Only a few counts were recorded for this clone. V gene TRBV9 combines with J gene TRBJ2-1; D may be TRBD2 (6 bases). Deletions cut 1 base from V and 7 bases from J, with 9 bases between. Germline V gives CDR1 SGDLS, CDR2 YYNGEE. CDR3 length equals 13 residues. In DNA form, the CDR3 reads TGTGCCAGCAGCGTAACCGGAGGGAATGAGCAGTTCTTC. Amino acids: CASSVTGGNEQFF. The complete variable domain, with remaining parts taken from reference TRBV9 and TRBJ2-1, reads DSGVTQTPKHLITATGQRVTLRCSPRSGDLSVYWYQQSLDQGLQFLIQYYNGEERAKGNILERFSAQQFPDLHSELNLSSLELGDSALYFCASSVTGGNEQFFGPGTRLTVL.

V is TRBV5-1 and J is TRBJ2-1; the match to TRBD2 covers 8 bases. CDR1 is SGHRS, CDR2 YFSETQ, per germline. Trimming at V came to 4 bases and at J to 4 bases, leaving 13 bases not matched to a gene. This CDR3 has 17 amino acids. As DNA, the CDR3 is TGCGCCAGCAGCGACACCCCCGGGGGGGCCTCGTACAATGAGCAGTTCTTC. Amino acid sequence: CASSDTPGGASYNEQFF.

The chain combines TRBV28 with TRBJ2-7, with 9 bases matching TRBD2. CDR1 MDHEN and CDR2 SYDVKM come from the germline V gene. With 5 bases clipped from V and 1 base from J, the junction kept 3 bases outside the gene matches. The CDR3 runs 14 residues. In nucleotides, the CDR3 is TGTGCCAGCAGTCGGCTAGCGGGGTCCTACGAGCAGTACTTC. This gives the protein CASSRLAGSYEQYF.

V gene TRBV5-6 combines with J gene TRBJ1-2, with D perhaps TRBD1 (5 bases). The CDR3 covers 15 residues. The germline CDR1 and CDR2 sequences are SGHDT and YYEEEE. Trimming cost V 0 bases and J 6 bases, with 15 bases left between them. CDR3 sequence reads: CASSLGQGLVDGYTF. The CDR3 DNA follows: TGTGCCAGCAGCTTGGGGCAGGGTCTTGTGGATGGCTACACCTTC.

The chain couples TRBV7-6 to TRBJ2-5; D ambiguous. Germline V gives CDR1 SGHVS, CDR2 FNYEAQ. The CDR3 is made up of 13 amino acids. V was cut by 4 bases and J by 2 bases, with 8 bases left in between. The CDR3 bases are TGTGCCAGCAGCTCCCCGGGTCAAGAGACCCAGTACTTC. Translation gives CASSSPGQETQYF. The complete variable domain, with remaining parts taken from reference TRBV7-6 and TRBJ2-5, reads GAGVSQSPRYKVTKRGQDVALRCDPISGHVSLYWYRQALGQGPEFLTYFNYEAQQDKSGLPNDRFSAERPEGSISTLTIQRTEQRDSAMYRCASSSPGQETQYFGPGTRLLVL.

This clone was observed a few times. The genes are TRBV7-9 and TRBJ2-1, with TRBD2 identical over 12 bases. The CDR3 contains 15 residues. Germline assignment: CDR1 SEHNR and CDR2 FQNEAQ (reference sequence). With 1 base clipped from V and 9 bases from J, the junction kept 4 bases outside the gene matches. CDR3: CASSLGTSGVGEQFF. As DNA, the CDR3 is TGTGCCAGCAGCTTAGGGACTAGCGGGGTTGGTGAGCAGTTCTTC.

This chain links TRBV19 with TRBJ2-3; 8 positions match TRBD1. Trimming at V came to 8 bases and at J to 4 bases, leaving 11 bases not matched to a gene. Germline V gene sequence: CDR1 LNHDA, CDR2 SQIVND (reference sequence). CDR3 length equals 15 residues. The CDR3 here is CASFPGTGAADTQYF. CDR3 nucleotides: TGTGCCAGTTTCCCCGGGACAGGCGCCGCAGATACGCAGTATTTT.